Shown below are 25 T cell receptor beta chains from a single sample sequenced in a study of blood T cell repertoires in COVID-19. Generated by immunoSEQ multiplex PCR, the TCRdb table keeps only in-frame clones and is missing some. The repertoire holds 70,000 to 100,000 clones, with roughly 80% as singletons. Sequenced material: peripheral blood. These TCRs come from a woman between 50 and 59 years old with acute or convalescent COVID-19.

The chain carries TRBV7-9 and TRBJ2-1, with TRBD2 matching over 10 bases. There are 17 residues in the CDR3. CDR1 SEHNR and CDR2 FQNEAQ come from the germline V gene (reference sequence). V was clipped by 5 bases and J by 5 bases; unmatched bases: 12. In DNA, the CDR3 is TGTGCCAGCAGCCACCGTGGGGTAGCGGGGGGCAACAATGAGCAGTTCTTC. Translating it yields CASSHRGVAGGNNEQFF.

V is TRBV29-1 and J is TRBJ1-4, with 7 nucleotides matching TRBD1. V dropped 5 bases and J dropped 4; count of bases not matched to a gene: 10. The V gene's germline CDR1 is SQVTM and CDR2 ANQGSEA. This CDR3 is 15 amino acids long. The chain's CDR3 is CSVPSSGTVNEKLFF. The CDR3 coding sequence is TGCAGCGTTCCTAGTTCGGGGACAGTTAATGAAAAACTGTTTTTT.

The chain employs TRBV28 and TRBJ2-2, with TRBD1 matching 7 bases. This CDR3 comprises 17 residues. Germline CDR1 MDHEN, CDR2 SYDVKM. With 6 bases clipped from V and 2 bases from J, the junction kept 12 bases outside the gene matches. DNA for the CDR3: TGTGCCAGCAGCCATAACCGGGACAGACCTAACACCGGGGAGCTGTTTTTT. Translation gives CASSHNRDRPNTGELFF.

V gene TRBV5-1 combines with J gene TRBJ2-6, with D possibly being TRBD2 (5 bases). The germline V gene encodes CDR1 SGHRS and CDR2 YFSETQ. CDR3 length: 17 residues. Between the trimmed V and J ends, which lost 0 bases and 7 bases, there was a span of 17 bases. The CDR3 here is CASSLEEGRKGANVLTF. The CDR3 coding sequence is TGCGCCAGCAGCTTGGAAGAGGGAAGGAAAGGAGCCAACGTCCTGACTTTC.

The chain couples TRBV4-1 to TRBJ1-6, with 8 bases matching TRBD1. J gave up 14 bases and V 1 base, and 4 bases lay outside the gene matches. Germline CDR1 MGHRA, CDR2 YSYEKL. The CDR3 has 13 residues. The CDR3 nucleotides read TGCGCCAGCAGCCAAGGTGACAGGGGTTCCCTCCACTTT. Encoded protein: CASSQGDRGSLHF.

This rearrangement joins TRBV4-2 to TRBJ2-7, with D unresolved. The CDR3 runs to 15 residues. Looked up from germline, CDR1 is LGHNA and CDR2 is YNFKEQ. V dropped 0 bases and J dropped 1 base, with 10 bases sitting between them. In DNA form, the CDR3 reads TGTGCCAGCAGCCAAGATTGGGCTGTGTCCTACGAGCAGTACTTC. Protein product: CASSQDWAVSYEQYF.

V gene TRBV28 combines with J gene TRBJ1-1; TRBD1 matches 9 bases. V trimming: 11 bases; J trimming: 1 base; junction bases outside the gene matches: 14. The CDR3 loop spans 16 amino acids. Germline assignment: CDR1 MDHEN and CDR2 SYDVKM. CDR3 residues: CAGHTGGPGGNTEAFF. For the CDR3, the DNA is TGTGCCGGACATACAGGGGGCCCCGGTGGGAACACTGAAGCTTTCTTT.

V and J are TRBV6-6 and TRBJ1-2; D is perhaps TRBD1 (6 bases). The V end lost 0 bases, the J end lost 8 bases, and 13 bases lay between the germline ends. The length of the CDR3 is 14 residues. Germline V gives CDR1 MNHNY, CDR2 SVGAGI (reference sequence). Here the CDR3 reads CASSYSGPQGGYTF. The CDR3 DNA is TGTGCCAGCAGTTACTCGGGGCCCCAGGGGGGCTACACCTTC.

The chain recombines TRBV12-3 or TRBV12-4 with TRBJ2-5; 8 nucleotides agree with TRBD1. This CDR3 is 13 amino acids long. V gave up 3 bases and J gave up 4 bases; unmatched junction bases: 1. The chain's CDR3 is CASSFQGAETQYF. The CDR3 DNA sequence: TGTGCCAGCAGTTTCCAGGGGGCAGAGACCCAGTACTTC.

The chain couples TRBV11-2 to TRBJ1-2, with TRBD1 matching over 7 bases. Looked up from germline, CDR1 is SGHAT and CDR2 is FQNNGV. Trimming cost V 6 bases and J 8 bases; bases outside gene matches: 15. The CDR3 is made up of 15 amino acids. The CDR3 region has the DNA TGTGCCAGCAGGGCTGGAGGAGGGGGCGGAGAAGGCTACACCTTC. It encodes CASRAGGGGGEGYTF.

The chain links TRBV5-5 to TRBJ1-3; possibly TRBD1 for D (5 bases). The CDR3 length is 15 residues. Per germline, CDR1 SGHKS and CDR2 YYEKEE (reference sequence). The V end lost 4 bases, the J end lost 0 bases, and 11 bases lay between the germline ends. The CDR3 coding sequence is TGTGCCAGCAGCCCGGGGGGTCCCTCTGGAAACACCATATATTTT. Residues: CASSPGGPSGNTIYF.

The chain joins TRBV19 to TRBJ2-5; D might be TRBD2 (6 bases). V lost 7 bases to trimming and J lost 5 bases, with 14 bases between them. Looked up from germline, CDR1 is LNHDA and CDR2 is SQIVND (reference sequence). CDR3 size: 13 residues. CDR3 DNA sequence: TGTGCCAGTACCCGGTCGGGGAGGGAGACCCAGTACTTC. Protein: CASTRSGRETQYF.

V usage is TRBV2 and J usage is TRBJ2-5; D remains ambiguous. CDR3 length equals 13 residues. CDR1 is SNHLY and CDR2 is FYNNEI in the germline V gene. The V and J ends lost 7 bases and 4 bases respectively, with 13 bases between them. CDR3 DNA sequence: TGTGCCAGCAACTTTGATGGCGGAGAGACCCAGTACTTC. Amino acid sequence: CASNFDGGETQYF.

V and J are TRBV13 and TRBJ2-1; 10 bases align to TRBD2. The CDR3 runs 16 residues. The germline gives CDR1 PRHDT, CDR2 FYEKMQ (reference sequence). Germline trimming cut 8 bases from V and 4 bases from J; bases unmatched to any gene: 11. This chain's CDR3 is CASRYERGGRYNEQFF. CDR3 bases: TGTGCCAGCCGTTATGAGCGGGGGGGCCGATACAATGAGCAGTTCTTC.

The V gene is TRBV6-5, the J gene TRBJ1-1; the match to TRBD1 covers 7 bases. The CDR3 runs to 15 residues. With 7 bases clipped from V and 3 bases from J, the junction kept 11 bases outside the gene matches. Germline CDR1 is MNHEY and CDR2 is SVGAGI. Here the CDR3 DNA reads TGTGCCAGCACTAATCTCCGAACAGGGGACACTGAAGCTTTCTTT. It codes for CASTNLRTGDTEAFF.

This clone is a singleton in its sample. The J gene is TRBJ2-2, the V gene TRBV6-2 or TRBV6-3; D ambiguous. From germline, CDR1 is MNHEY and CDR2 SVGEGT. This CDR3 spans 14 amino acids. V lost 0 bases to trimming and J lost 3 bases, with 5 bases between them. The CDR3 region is CASSYSKYTGELFF. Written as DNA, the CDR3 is TGTGCCAGCAGTTACTCCAAATACACCGGGGAGCTGTTTTTT.

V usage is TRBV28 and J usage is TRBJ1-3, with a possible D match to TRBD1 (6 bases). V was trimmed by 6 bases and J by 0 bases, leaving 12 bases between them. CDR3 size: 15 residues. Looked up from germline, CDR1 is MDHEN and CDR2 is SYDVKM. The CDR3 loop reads CASSPDSYSGNTIYF. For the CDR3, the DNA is TGTGCCAGCAGCCCGGACAGCTACTCTGGAAACACCATATATTTT.

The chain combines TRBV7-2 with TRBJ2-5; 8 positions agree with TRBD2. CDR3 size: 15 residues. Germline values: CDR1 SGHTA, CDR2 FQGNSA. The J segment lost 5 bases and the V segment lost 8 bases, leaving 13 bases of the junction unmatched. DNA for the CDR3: TGTGCCAGCCGCGTGTCCGGGGGGGCCAGGGAGACCCAGTACTTC. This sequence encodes CASRVSGGARETQYF.

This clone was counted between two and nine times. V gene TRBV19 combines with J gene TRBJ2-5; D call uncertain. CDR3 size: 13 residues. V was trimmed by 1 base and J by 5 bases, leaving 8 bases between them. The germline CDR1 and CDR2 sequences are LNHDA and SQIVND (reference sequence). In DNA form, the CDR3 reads TGTGCCAGTAGTATAGGAGCAAAGGAGACCCAGTACTTC. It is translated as CASSIGAKETQYF.

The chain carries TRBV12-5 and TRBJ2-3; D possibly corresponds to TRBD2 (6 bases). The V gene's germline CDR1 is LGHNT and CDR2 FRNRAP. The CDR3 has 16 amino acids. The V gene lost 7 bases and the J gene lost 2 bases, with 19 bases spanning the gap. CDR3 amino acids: CASAPVLAGLTDTQYF. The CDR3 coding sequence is TGTGCTAGTGCTCCGGTATTGGCGGGGCTCACAGATACGCAGTATTTT.

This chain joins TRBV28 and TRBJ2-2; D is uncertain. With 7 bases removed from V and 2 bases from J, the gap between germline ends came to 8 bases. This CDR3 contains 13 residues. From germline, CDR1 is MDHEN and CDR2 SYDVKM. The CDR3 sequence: CASTTTNTGELFF. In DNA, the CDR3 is TGTGCCAGCACCACTACAAACACCGGGGAGCTGTTTTTT.

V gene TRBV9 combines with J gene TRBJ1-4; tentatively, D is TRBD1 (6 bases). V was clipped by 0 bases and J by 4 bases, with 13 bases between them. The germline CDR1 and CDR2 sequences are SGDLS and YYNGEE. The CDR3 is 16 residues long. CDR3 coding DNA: TGTGCCAGCAGCGTAGGGGCAGGGGCTCGTAATGAAAAACTGTTTTTT. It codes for CASSVGAGARNEKLFF.

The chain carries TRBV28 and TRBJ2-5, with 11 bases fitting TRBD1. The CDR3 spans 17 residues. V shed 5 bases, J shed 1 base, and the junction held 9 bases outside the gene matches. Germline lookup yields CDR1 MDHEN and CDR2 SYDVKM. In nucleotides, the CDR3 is TGTGCCAGCAGTCCCACCCGGACAGGGGGCCTCCAAGAGACCCAGTACTTC. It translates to CASSPTRTGGLQETQYF.

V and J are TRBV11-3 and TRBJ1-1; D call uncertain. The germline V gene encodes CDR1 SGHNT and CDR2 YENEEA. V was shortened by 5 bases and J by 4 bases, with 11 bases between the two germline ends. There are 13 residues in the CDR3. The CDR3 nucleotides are TGTGCCAGCAGCCAGAATTTGCTCACTGAAGCTTTCTTT. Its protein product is CASSQNLLTEAFF. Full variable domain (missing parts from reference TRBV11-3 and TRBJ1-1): EAGVVQSPRYKIIEKKQPVAFWCNPISGHNTLYWYLQNLGQGPELLIRYENEEAVDDSQLPKDRFSAERLKGVDSTLKIQPAELGDSAVYLCASSQNLLTEAFFGQGTRLTVV.

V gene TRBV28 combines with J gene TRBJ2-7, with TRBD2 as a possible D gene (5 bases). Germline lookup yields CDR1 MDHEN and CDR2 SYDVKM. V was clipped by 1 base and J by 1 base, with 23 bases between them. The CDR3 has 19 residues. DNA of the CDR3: TGTGCCAGCAGTTTATCGCACTACACGGCGCGGGTGAGGTCCTACGAGCAGTACTTC. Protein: CASSLSHYTARVRSYEQYF. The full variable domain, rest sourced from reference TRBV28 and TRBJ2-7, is DVKVTQSSRYLVKRTGEKVFLECVQDMDHENMFWYRQDPGLGLRLIYFSYDVKMKEKGDIPEGYSVSREKKERFSLILESASTNQTSMYLCASSLSHYTARVRSYEQYFGPGTRLTVT.